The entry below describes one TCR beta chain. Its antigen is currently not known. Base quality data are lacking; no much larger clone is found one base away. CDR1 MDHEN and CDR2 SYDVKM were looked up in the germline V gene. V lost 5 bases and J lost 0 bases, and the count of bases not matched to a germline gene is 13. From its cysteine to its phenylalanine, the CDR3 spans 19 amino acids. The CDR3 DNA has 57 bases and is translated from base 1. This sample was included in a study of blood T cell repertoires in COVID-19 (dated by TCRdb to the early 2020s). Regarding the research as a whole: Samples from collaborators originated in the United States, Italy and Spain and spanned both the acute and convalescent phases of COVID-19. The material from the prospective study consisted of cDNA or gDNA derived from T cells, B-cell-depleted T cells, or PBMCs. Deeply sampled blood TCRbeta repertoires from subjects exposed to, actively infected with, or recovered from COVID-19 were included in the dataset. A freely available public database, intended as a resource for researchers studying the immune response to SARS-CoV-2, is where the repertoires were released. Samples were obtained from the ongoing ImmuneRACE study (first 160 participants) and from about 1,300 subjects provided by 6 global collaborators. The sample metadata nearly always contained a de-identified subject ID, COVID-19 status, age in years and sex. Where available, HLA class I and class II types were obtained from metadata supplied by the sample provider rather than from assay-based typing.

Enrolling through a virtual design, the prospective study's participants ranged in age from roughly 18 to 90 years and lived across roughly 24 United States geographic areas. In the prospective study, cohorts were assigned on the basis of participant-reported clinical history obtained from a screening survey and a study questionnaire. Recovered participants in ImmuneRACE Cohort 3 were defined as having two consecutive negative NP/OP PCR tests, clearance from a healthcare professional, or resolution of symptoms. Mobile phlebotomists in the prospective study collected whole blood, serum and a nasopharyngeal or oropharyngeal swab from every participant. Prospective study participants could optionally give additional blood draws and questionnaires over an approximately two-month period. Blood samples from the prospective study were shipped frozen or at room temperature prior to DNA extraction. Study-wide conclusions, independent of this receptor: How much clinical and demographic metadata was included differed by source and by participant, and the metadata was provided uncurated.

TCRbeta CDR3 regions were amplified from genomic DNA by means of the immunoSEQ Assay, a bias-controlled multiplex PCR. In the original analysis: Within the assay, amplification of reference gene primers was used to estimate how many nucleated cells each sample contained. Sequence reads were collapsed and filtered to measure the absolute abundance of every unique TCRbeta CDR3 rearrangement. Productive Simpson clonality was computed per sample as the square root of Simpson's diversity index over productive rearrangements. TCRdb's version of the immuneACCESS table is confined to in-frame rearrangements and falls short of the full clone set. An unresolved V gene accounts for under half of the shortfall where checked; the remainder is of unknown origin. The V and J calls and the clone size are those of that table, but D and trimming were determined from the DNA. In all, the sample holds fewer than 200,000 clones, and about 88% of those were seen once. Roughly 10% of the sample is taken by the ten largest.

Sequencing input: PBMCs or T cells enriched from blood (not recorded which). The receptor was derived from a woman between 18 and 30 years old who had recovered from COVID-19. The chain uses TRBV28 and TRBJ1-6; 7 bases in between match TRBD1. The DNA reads TGTGCCAGCAGTCCAGTAGAGGGGGCAGCCAGCTCCTATAATTCACCCCTCCACTTT. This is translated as CASSPVEGAASSYNSPLHF.